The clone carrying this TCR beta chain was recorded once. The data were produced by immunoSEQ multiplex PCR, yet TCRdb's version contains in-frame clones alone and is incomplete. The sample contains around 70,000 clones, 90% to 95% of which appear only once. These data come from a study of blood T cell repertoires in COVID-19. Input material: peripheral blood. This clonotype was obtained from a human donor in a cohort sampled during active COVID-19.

CDR3: CAWSVFTGRNEKLFF. The CDR3 DNA reads as TGTGCCTGGAGTGTATTCACAGGGAGAAATGAAAAACTGTTTTTT. The chain links TRBV30 to TRBJ1-4, with a tentative D call TRBD1 (6 bases). The CDR3 runs to 15 residues. V gave up 0 bases and J gave up 5 bases, with 13 bases separating them. Per germline, CDR1 GTSNPN and CDR2 SVGIG (reference sequence).